These 32 T cell receptor beta chains were sequenced from one sample in a study of T-cell memory formation after mild COVID-19. TCRdb fed the 5' RACE reads into MiXCR, producing one record per CDR3 protein. The sample lists roughly 400,000 distinct CDR3 sequences, approximately 15% seen once, with roughly 21% in the top ten. The sequencing input was PBMCs or a T cell subset sorted from them (not recorded which). The source of these receptors is a man aged 18 to 30 who had mild COVID-19 (a few samples of this study predate the infection). Cell type and time point are not known.

In this sample, this clonotype turned up a few times. The chain joins TRBV3-1 to TRBJ2-3; 8 bases fit TRBD1. The germline gives CDR1 LGHDT, CDR2 YNNKEL (reference sequence). CDR3 length: 12 amino acids. The J segment lost 10 bases and the V segment lost 4 bases, leaving 4 bases of the junction unmatched. This CDR3 is CASSLGQGPQYF. DNA of the CDR3: TGTGCCAGCAGCCTAGGACAGGGTCCGCAGTATTTT.

The chain carries TRBV20-1 and TRBJ2-2; 7 positions match TRBD2. V trimming: 6 bases; J trimming: 3 bases; junction bases outside the gene matches: 16. The CDR3 totals 17 residues. Germline lookup yields CDR1 DFQATT and CDR2 SNEGSKA (reference sequence). CDR3 sequence (DNA): TGCAGTGCCCGAACCACATCTCTAGCGGCCTACACCGGGGAGCTGTTTTTT. It encodes CSARTTSLAAYTGELFF.

There are a few counts of this clonotype. This sequence joins TRBV5-6 and TRBJ1-2; D gene unclear. This CDR3 is built from 14 residues. Trimming pared 2 bases from V and 1 base from J, leaving 9 bases between. Germline assignment: CDR1 SGHDT and CDR2 YYEEEE. The CDR3 sequence is CASSLAGINYGYTF. DNA for the CDR3: TGTGCCAGCAGCTTAGCCGGAATTAACTATGGCTACACCTTC.

This clonotype was seen a few times. V gene TRBV11-2 combines with J gene TRBJ2-1; D unclear. Germline loops: CDR1 SGHAT, CDR2 FQNNGV. The V and J ends lost 6 bases and 6 bases respectively, with 12 bases between them. The CDR3 is made up of 13 amino acids. CDR3 sequence (DNA): TGTGCCAGCAGATCAAGCTGGGGCAATGAGCAGTTCTTC. It encodes CASRSSWGNEQFF.

This clonotype showed up just a few times. The chain joins TRBV4-1 to TRBJ1-2, with 8 bases lining up with TRBD1. There are 13 residues in the CDR3. With V trimmed by 4 bases and J by 8 bases, 6 bases remained unmatched. CDR1 is MGHRA, CDR2 YSYEKL, per germline. The CDR3 DNA reads TGCGCCAGCAGCCCTTACAGGGGGGACGGCTACACCTTC. Its protein is CASSPYRGDGYTF.

This chain uses TRBV12-3 or TRBV12-4 with TRBJ2-2, with 8 bases that match TRBD1. Trimming removed 5 bases from V and 6 bases from J; junction bases left unmatched: 11. The CDR3 contains 16 residues. In DNA, the CDR3 is TGTGCCAGCAGTCTGAGGCAGGGGGCCGGCGCCGGGGAGCTGTTTTTT. It is translated as CASSLRQGAGAGELFF.

This clonotype came up a few times. The chain joins TRBV6-2 or TRBV6-3 to TRBJ1-4; D is uncertain. CDR1 and CDR2 from the germline V gene are MNHEY and SVGEGT. This CDR3 comprises 14 residues. V shed 6 bases and J shed 7 bases, with 15 bases lying between them. Here the CDR3 DNA reads TGTGCCAGCAGGGGATTAGGAGACCGTGAAAAACTGTTTTTT. It yields the protein CASRGLGDREKLFF.

There are a few counts of this clonotype. The chain is built from TRBV6-2 or TRBV6-3 and TRBJ2-1; weak D call: TRBD2 (7 bases). CDR3 length: 15 amino acids. Trimming cost V 8 bases and J 8 bases, with 22 bases left between them. CDR1 is MNHEY and CDR2 is SVGEGT in the germline V gene. The chain's CDR3 is CASRARAGAWDEQFF. In DNA, the CDR3 is TGTGCCAGCCGTGCCAGGGCGGGGGCCTGGGATGAGCAGTTCTTC.

The rearrangement joins TRBV7-6 to TRBJ1-4; no clear D gene. Germline assignment: CDR1 SGHVS and CDR2 FNYEAQ. V was trimmed by 5 bases and J by 8 bases, leaving 21 bases between them. There are 16 residues in the CDR3. Here the CDR3 DNA reads TGTGCCAGCAGCAACCCCGGAGGAGTGGAGGAGGAAAAACTGTTTTTT. The encoded protein is CASSNPGGVEEEKLFF. The complete variable domain, with remaining parts taken from reference TRBV7-6 and TRBJ1-4, reads GAGVSQSPRYKVTKRGQDVALRCDPISGHVSLYWYRQALGQGPEFLTYFNYEAQQDKSGLPNDRFSAERPEGSISTLTIQRTEQRDSAMYRCASSNPGGVEEEKLFFGSGTQLSVL.

This clonotype was picked up many times. This sequence joins TRBV6-6 and TRBJ2-1; D perhaps matches TRBD1 (6 bases). Germline-derived CDR1 and CDR2 are MNHNY and SVGAGI (reference sequence). V was clipped by 6 bases and J by 5 bases, with 11 bases between them. The CDR3 loop spans 13 amino acids. CDR3 DNA sequence: TGTGCCAGCAGCGGGACACCCCACAATGAGCAGTTCTTC. This translates into CASSGTPHNEQFF.

The chain carries TRBV7-9 and TRBJ1-1, with TRBD1 identical over 7 bases. V shed 1 base and J 4 bases; nucleotides not matched to a gene: 6. CDR3 size: 15 residues. Germline values: CDR1 SEHNR, CDR2 FQNEAQ (reference sequence). In DNA, the CDR3 is TGTGCCAGCAGCTTAGTATCAGGGGGTAGCACTGAAGCTTTCTTT. It encodes CASSLVSGGSTEAFF.

The V gene is TRBV5-1, the J gene TRBJ1-2, with D perhaps matching TRBD1 (6 bases). Trimming cost V 0 bases and J 3 bases, with 15 bases left between them. The CDR3 contains 16 residues. The germline gives CDR1 SGHRS, CDR2 YFSETQ. CDR3 nucleotide sequence: TGCGCCAGCAGCTTGGCGCAGGTCTCAGGGGACTATGGCTACACCTTC. As protein: CASSLAQVSGDYGYTF.

This clonotype was found a few times. The chain combines TRBV7-6 with TRBJ2-2; D is perhaps TRBD1 (6 bases). Trimming removed 5 bases from V and 7 bases from J, with 11 bases in between. This CDR3 comprises 13 residues. CDR1 and CDR2 (germline): SGHVS, FNYEAQ. Here the CDR3 DNA reads TGTGCCAGCAGCCCGGGACAAGACGGGGAGCTGTTTTTT. Amino acids: CASSPGQDGELFF.

The J gene is TRBJ2-1, the V gene TRBV11-2; D may be TRBD2 (5 bases). In germline, CDR1 is SGHAT, CDR2 FQNNGV. This CDR3 contains 15 residues. Trimming removed 3 bases at V and 5 bases at J, with 14 bases between. The CDR3 loop reads CASSFAGLDNNEQFF. In DNA, the CDR3 is TGTGCCAGCAGCTTCGCGGGCTTAGACAACAATGAGCAGTTCTTC.

The rearrangement joins TRBV5-4 to TRBJ2-5; D not certain. CDR1 SGHNT and CDR2 YYREEE come from the germline V gene (reference sequence). CDR3 length: 15 amino acids. Trimming took 1 base from V and 1 from J, leaving 11 bases between them. The CDR3, as DNA: TGTGCCAGCAGCTTGCCACAGACACGCCAAGAGACCCAGTACTTC. The encoded protein is CASSLPQTRQETQYF.

This clonotype was detected once. A junction boundary mismatches the germline segment, possibly from a read error. The CDR3 DNA sequence: TGCGCCAGCAGCCAAGATGGGTCGGGTGAAGCTCTCTTT. Translated, it gives CASSQDGSGEALF. The chain employs TRBV4-1 and TRBJ1-1; no firm D call. The CDR3 is 13 amino acids. Germline lookup yields CDR1 MGHRA and CDR2 YSYEKL.

V is TRBV7-2 and J is TRBJ2-1; 10 nucleotides align to TRBD2. Losses at the gene ends were 5 bases for V and 5 bases for J; bases not matched to a gene: 12. The CDR3 sequence is 17 residues long. Germline V lookup: CDR1 SGHTA, CDR2 FQGNSA. The DNA for the CDR3 is TGTGCCAGCAGCCCACAGGTAGCTAGCGGGGGTGACAATGAGCAGTTCTTC. Translation gives CASSPQVASGGDNEQFF.

This clonotype was found a few times. This chain joins TRBV7-9 and TRBJ1-1; D is possibly TRBD1 (5 bases). Germline values: CDR1 SEHNR, CDR2 FQNEAQ (reference sequence). V lost 3 bases and J 0 bases, leaving 11 bases between the germline ends. The CDR3 totals 15 residues. Written as DNA, the CDR3 is TGTGCCAGCAGCTTCCCCCAGGGTTTGAACACTGAAGCTTTCTTT. Its protein product is CASSFPQGLNTEAFF. Complete variable domain (other parts from reference TRBV7-9 and TRBJ1-1): DTGVSQNPRHKITKRGQNVTFRCDPISEHNRLYWYRQTLGQGPEFLTYFQNEAQLEKSRLLSDRFSAERPKGSFSTLEIQRTEQGDSAMYLCASSFPQGLNTEAFFGQGTRLTVV.

This sequence joins TRBV7-9 and TRBJ1-1, with 9 bases aligning to TRBD1. V shed 5 bases, J shed 5 bases, and the junction held 9 bases outside the gene matches. This CDR3 has 15 residues. Looked up from germline, CDR1 is SEHNR and CDR2 is FQNEAQ (reference sequence). The CDR3 is CASSIFSGTGTEAFF. The CDR3 nucleotides are TGTGCCAGCAGCATATTCTCCGGGACAGGGACTGAAGCTTTCTTT.

The table lists this clonotype with a few counts. J is TRBJ2-3 and V is TRBV27; no firm D call. V shed 10 bases and J shed 0 bases, with 11 bases lying between them. The CDR3 has 13 residues. CDR1 is MNHEY, CDR2 SMNVEV, per germline (reference sequence). The CDR3 sequence: CATGGSSTDTQYF. As DNA, the CDR3 is TGTGCCACGGGTGGCTCAAGCACAGATACGCAGTATTTT.

This clonotype was seen a handful of times. V and J are TRBV3-1 and TRBJ1-2; D unclear. Trimming removed 6 bases at V and 7 bases at J, with 27 bases between. CDR1 is LGHDT and CDR2 is YNNKEL in the germline V gene (reference sequence). The CDR3 has 17 residues. This CDR3 is CASRPTSLSKLRSGYTF. The CDR3 DNA reads as TGTGCCAGCAGGCCCACCTCCCTCAGTAAACTCAGGAGTGGCTACACCTTC.

The V and J genes are TRBV29-1 and TRBJ2-1; possible D gene TRBD2, 6 bases. There are 15 residues in the CDR3. V lost 1 base and J 0 bases, leaving 10 bases between the germline ends. Germline lookup yields CDR1 SQVTM and CDR2 ANQGSEA. This chain's CDR3 is CSVEGTTSSYNEQFF. DNA for the CDR3: TGCAGCGTTGAAGGGACTACGAGCTCCTACAATGAGCAGTTCTTC.

This clonotype was counted only a few times. The J gene is TRBJ1-5, the V gene TRBV12-3 or TRBV12-4; no clear D gene. The CDR3 contains 17 residues. Trimming removed 3 bases at V and 0 bases at J, with 15 bases between. The chain's CDR3 is CASSLGEKTPSNQPQHF. The CDR3 DNA is TGTGCCAGCAGTTTGGGAGAGAAGACACCTAGCAATCAGCCCCAGCATTTT.

The chain employs TRBV5-1 and TRBJ1-1; TRBD1 matches 8 bases. There are 15 residues in the CDR3. V shed 4 bases and J 6 bases; nucleotides not matched to a gene: 11. Germline loops: CDR1 SGHRS, CDR2 YFSETQ. The CDR3 here is CASSDTLTGAAEAFF. The CDR3 region has the DNA TGCGCCAGCAGCGATACCCTGACAGGGGCGGCTGAAGCTTTCTTT.

This chain links TRBV29-1 with TRBJ2-5; D may match TRBD1 or TRBD2 (6 bases each). Trimming took 7 bases from V and 5 from J, leaving 17 bases between them. From germline, CDR1 is SQVTM and CDR2 ANQGSEA. This CDR3 has 13 residues. The CDR3, as DNA: TGCAGCGCCGGGTTTACAGGGAGGGAGACCCAGTACTTC. Amino acids: CSAGFTGRETQYF.

The rearrangement uses TRBV4-3 and TRBJ1-6; D is unresolved. With 6 bases removed from V and 9 bases from J, the gap between germline ends came to 18 bases. From germline, CDR1 is LGHNA and CDR2 YSLEER. CDR3 length equals 15 residues. CDR3 in amino acids: CASSPQIEGRSPLHF. In DNA, the CDR3 is TGCGCCAGCAGTCCTCAGATTGAAGGGCGTTCACCCCTCCACTTT.

Ten or more counts support this clonotype. This rearrangement joins TRBV15 to TRBJ1-3; the D gene is possibly TRBD1 (6 bases). This CDR3 region has 14 residues. The germline V and J ends were trimmed by 6 bases and 2 bases, with 11 bases remaining between them. The germline gives CDR1 LNHNV, CDR2 YYDKDF (reference sequence). CDR3 amino acids: CATSSPGAGNTIYF. The CDR3 region has the DNA TGTGCCACCAGTTCCCCAGGGGCTGGAAACACCATATATTTT.

This chain connects TRBV28 to TRBJ2-1, with D maybe TRBD1 (6 bases). Looked up from germline, CDR1 is MDHEN and CDR2 is SYDVKM. The ends were cut back, 6 bases at V and 7 bases at J, with 16 bases in the middle. The CDR3 runs 14 residues. The CDR3 here is CASSPGGPRNEQFF. CDR3 DNA: TGTGCCAGCAGCCCTGGGGGCCCCAGAAATGAGCAGTTCTTC.

In this sample, this clonotype turned up once. This chain joins TRBV7-6 and TRBJ2-2, with TRBD2 as a possible D gene (5 bases). Trimming pared 5 bases from V and 2 bases from J, leaving 9 bases between. Germline-derived CDR1 and CDR2 are SGHVS and FNYEAQ. CDR3 size: 14 residues. The CDR3: CASSAGINTGELFF. In nucleotides, the CDR3 is TGTGCCAGCAGCGCCGGGATTAACACCGGGGAGCTGTTTTTT.

The chain has TRBV30 and TRBJ1-1, with TRBD1 matching over 8 bases. Germline CDR1 and CDR2: GTSNPN and SVGIG (reference sequence). The CDR3 length is 12 residues. The junction had 4 bases not matched to a gene; V was cut back by 5 bases and J by 5 bases. Written as DNA, the CDR3 is TGTGCCTGGGGACAGGGACGGACTGAAGCTTTCTTT. Residues: CAWGQGRTEAFF.

The sample holds a few counts of this clonotype. This chain uses TRBV4-1 with TRBJ2-7; no clear D gene. Trimming stripped 1 base from V and 6 bases from J, with 10 bases between. The length of the CDR3 is 13 residues. Germline CDR1 and CDR2: MGHRA and YSYEKL. DNA of the CDR3: TGCGCCAGCAGCCAAGTGATGGGCTCCGAGCAGTACGTC. Amino acids: CASSQVMGSEQYV.

The chain is built from TRBV27 and TRBJ2-7; tentatively, D is TRBD1 (5 bases). The germline V and J ends were trimmed by 3 bases and 1 base, with 10 bases remaining between them. Germline V gene lookup returns CDR1 MNHEY and CDR2 SMNVEV (reference sequence). CDR3 length: 14 residues. The CDR3 nucleotides are TGTGCCAGCAGTTTCTATCAGGGTTCCTACGAGCAGTACTTC. Translation: CASSFYQGSYEQYF.